Shown below are 32 T cell receptor beta chains from a single sample sequenced in a study of blood T cell repertoires in COVID-19 (dated by TCRdb to the early 2020s). Library preparation was by the immunoSEQ multiplex PCR assay. The table was pulled from immuneACCESS by TCRdb, which kept in-frame rearrangements only. Such tables lose some clones; where checked, under half of the loss comes from unresolved V genes, and the rest has no known cause. Across this sample there are over 200,000 clones, with 80% to 90% seen only once. Clones ranked in the top ten supply roughly 3% of the sample. Sequenced: peripheral blood. These receptors all stem from a man aged 25 to 40 with COVID-19, enrolled during active disease.

The rearrangement links TRBV18 to TRBJ1-3; weak D call: TRBD1 (6 bases). The V end was cut by 3 bases, the J end by 4 bases, with 25 bases between. This CDR3 comprises 19 residues. Germline V gene sequence: CDR1 KGHSH, CDR2 LQKENI. CDR3 sequence reads: CASSPRTVGQLPKGNTIYF. For the CDR3, the DNA is TGTGCCAGCTCACCCCGGACAGTTGGCCAACTACCGAAGGGAAACACCATATATTTT.

V usage is TRBV11-2 and J usage is TRBJ2-7; no firm D call. Germline CDR1 and CDR2: SGHAT and FQNNGV. The CDR3 contains 11 residues. V gave up 5 bases and J gave up 4 bases, with 6 bases separating them. The CDR3 here is CASSPLYEQYF. CDR3 nucleotides: TGTGCCAGCAGCCCACTTTACGAGCAGTACTTC. Drawing the rest from reference TRBV11-2 and TRBJ2-7, the complete variable domain is EAGVAQSPRYKIIEKRQSVAFWCNPISGHATLYWYQQILGQGPKLLIQFQNNGVVDDSQLPKDRFSAERLKGVDSTLKIQPAKLEDSAVYLCASSPLYEQYFGPGTRLTVT.

This clone was recorded only once. V usage is TRBV7-8 and J usage is TRBJ1-4, with TRBD1 matching 9 bases. Germline CDR1 reads SGHVS; CDR2 reads FQNEAQ. J gave up 5 bases and V 4 bases, and 11 bases lay outside the gene matches. The CDR3 has 17 residues. The CDR3 DNA follows: TGTGCCAGCAGCTCTCCTACCCCGGGACAGGGAAATGAAAAACTGTTTTTT. This sequence encodes CASSSPTPGQGNEKLFF. The entire variable domain, with the rest obtained from reference TRBV7-8 and TRBJ1-4, is as follows: GAGVSQSPRYKVAKRGQDVALRCDPISGHVSLFWYQQALGQGPEFLTYFQNEAQLDKSGLPSDRFFAERPEGSVSTLKIQRTQQEDSAVYLCASSSPTPGQGNEKLFFGSGTQLSVL.

The chain joins TRBV11-2 to TRBJ1-5, with D possibly matching TRBD1 (5 bases). CDR3 size: 15 residues. V was clipped by 1 base and J by 0 bases, with 7 bases between them. Looked up from germline, CDR1 is SGHAT and CDR2 is FQNNGV. The CDR3 protein is CASSLVGVSNQPQHF. The CDR3 region has the DNA TGTGCCAGCAGCTTAGTAGGGGTTAGCAATCAGCCCCAGCATTTT. The variable domain in full, with the rest retrieved from reference TRBV11-2 and TRBJ1-5, is EAGVAQSPRYKIIEKRQSVAFWCNPISGHATLYWYQQILGQGPKLLIQFQNNGVVDDSQLPKDRFSAERLKGVDSTLKIQPAKLEDSAVYLCASSLVGVSNQPQHFGDGTRLSIL.

This clone was counted a few times. The chain carries TRBV27 and TRBJ2-7; D possibly corresponds to TRBD1 (5 bases). Trimming shortened V by 8 bases and J by 3 bases, and 17 bases separated the two germline ends. This CDR3 is 14 amino acids long. The germline CDR1 and CDR2 sequences are MNHEY and SMNVEV (reference sequence). Here the CDR3 DNA reads TGTGCCAGCGGAACGAACCCCAGGGTCTACGAGCAGTACTTC. Translating gives CASGTNPRVYEQYF.

This clone was seen a single time. The chain recombines TRBV24-1 with TRBJ2-7, with 9 bases fitting TRBD2. Germline assignment: CDR1 KGHDR and CDR2 SFDVKD. The CDR3 has 13 amino acids. Germline trimming cut 7 bases from V and 0 bases from J; bases unmatched to any gene: 0. The CDR3 region is CATRAGGSYEQYF. In nucleotides, the CDR3 is TGTGCCACCAGAGCGGGGGGCTCCTACGAGCAGTACTTC.

The chain links TRBV4-3 to TRBJ2-1, with TRBD2 matching 10 bases. This CDR3 contains 15 residues. Germline V gene data show CDR1 as LGHNA and CDR2 as YSLEER. V lost 4 bases to trimming and J lost 4 bases; unmatched junction nucleotides: 4. CDR3 nucleotide sequence: TGCGCCAGCAGCCTTGATAGCGGGAGGTACAATGAGCAGTTCTTC. Translation: CASSLDSGRYNEQFF.

Turning to this clone: This specimen includes other DNA sequences encoding the same CDR3. This chain connects TRBV6-6 to TRBJ1-2; 9 bases are a match to TRBD1. CDR1 and CDR2 (germline): MNHNY, SVGAGI (reference sequence). Losses at the gene ends were 4 bases for V and 3 bases for J; bases not matched to a gene: 3. The CDR3 is 14 amino acids. The DNA for the CDR3 is TGTGCCAGCAGTTTACAGGGGGCGGACTATGGCTACACCTTC. Translating gives CASSLQGADYGYTF.

The rearrangement links TRBV5-1 to TRBJ1-1; D gene uncertain. The CDR3 is made up of 13 amino acids. Germline lookup yields CDR1 SGHRS and CDR2 YFSETQ. V dropped 0 bases and J dropped 5 bases, with 8 bases sitting between them. Written as DNA, the CDR3 is TGCGCCAGCAGCTTGGGGCACGGGACTGAAGCTTTCTTT. Amino acid sequence: CASSLGHGTEAFF.

The V and J genes are TRBV7-2 and TRBJ1-1; a weak D match, TRBD1 (6 bases). Deletions cut 6 bases from V and 4 bases from J, with 15 bases between. Germline CDR1 reads SGHTA; CDR2 reads FQGNSA. The CDR3 runs to 14 residues. CDR3 coding DNA: TGTGCCAGCAGTTTCTACAGGGTCGGCACTGAAGCTTTCTTT. It specifies CASSFYRVGTEAFF.

The gene calls are TRBV27 and TRBJ1-2; weak D call: TRBD1 (5 bases). The CDR3 has 15 residues. Germline CDR1 and CDR2: MNHEY and SMNVEV (reference sequence). Between the trimmed V and J ends, which lost 8 bases and 3 bases, there was a span of 19 bases. CDR3 DNA: TGTGCCAGCCGCCACCTGGCAGGGTTGGACTATGGCTACACCTTC. Protein sequence: CASRHLAGLDYGYTF.

This clone was found once. This chain joins TRBV6-5 and TRBJ2-5; maybe TRBD2 (5 bases). Trimming shortened V by 7 bases and J by 7 bases, and 19 bases separated the two germline ends. Germline V gives CDR1 MNHEY, CDR2 SVGAGI. This CDR3 is built from 14 residues. The CDR3 coding sequence is TGTGCCAGCACCAGAACAAGCCGGGGATCGACCCAGTACTTC. This codes for CASTRTSRGSTQYF.

V and J are TRBV27 and TRBJ2-1; the D gene is possibly TRBD1 (7 bases). This CDR3 is built from 15 residues. Trimming took off 6 bases at V and 4 bases at J, with 16 bases between the two ends. CDR1 and CDR2 from the germline V gene are MNHEY and SMNVEV (reference sequence). This chain's CDR3 is CASSPQGGDYNEQFF. The CDR3 nucleotides read TGTGCCAGCAGCCCTCAGGGGGGAGATTACAATGAGCAGTTCTTC.

This clone was detected only a few times. The V call is TRBV9, the J call TRBJ2-2, with 9 bases lining up with TRBD1. Germline V gene sequence: CDR1 SGDLS, CDR2 YYNGEE. J was trimmed by 5 bases and V by 3 bases; bases with no gene match: 5. The CDR3 loop spans 15 amino acids. The CDR3 loop is CASSAWDRATGELFF. The CDR3, as DNA: TGTGCCAGCAGCGCCTGGGACAGGGCGACCGGGGAGCTGTTTTTT.

V usage is TRBV3-1 (or the pseudogene TRBV3-2) and J usage is TRBJ1-5, with 8 bases fitting TRBD1. This CDR3 spans 16 amino acids. V shed 3 bases and J 4 bases; nucleotides not matched to a gene: 8. CDR1 is LGHDT, CDR2 YNNKEL, per germline (reference sequence). The CDR3 bases are TGTGCCAGCAGCCACAAGGACAGGGCGGCGAATCAGCCCCAGCATTTT. This codes for CASSHKDRAANQPQHF.

This chain joins TRBV23-1 and TRBJ2-1; D perhaps matches TRBD1 (6 bases). TRBV23-1 is identified as an open reading frame with a role that is uncertain. V lost 3 bases to trimming and J lost 3 bases, with 12 bases between them. This CDR3 region has 15 residues. CDR3 protein: CASSQHRDNYNEQFF. Here the CDR3 DNA reads TGCGCCAGCAGTCAGCACCGGGACAACTACAATGAGCAGTTCTTC.

This clone has a single count. CDR3 amino acids: CASRQGGGNTIYF. CDR3 in DNA: TGTGCCAGCAGACAGGGAGGGGGAAACACCATATATTTT. The chain combines TRBV28 with TRBJ1-3, with a possible D match to TRBD1 (6 bases). The CDR3 length is 13 residues. The germline V and J ends were trimmed by 6 bases and 4 bases, with 10 bases remaining between them. CDR1 is MDHEN, CDR2 SYDVKM, per germline.

V gene TRBV13 combines with J gene TRBJ2-7, with D possibly matching TRBD2 (7 bases). The CDR3 is 14 residues long. Trimming pared 3 bases from V and 3 bases from J, leaving 12 bases between. Germline V gene sequence: CDR1 PRHDT, CDR2 FYEKMQ (reference sequence). The CDR3 region has the DNA TGTGCCAGCAGCTTGGGAGGGGGTAACTACGAGCAGTACTTC. Its translation is CASSLGGGNYEQYF.

The chain links TRBV27 to TRBJ2-1, with 7 bases that match TRBD1. There are 14 residues in the CDR3. Germline CDR1 and CDR2: MNHEY and SMNVEV (reference sequence). The V and J ends lost 2 bases and 15 bases, in that order; junction bases with no gene match: 13. The DNA of the CDR3 is TGTGCCAGCAGTTTAACAGGGGATAAGTTAGATCGGTTCTTC. Protein: CASSLTGDKLDRFF.

The V and J genes are TRBV28 and TRBJ1-1; the match to TRBD1 covers 7 bases. The germline V gene encodes CDR1 MDHEN and CDR2 SYDVKM. The CDR3 loop spans 13 amino acids. With 10 bases clipped from V and 9 bases from J, the junction kept 14 bases outside the gene matches. DNA for the CDR3: TGTGCCACCCGTGCGCAGGGGGTTTTTAAAGCTTTCTTT. Translated, it gives CATRAQGVFKAFF.

The CDR3 DNA reads as TGTGCCAGCGGCCTTCAGGGCTCTGGGGCCAACGTCCTGACTTTC. Translated: CASGLQGSGANVLTF. J is TRBJ2-6 and V is TRBV28; D may be TRBD1 (5 bases). Looked up from germline, CDR1 is MDHEN and CDR2 is SYDVKM. The V end lost 8 bases, the J end lost 0 bases, and 11 bases lay between the germline ends. CDR3 length: 15 amino acids.

A single count supports this clone. The V call is TRBV19, the J call TRBJ1-2, with a weak D call TRBD1 (5 bases). CDR3 size: 12 residues. In germline, CDR1 is LNHDA, CDR2 SQIVND (reference sequence). V dropped 4 bases and J dropped 2 bases, with 5 bases sitting between them. CDR3 region: CASSKGNYGYTF. The CDR3 coding sequence is TGTGCCAGTAGTAAGGGGAACTATGGCTACACCTTC. Variable domain in full (rest from reference TRBV19 and TRBJ1-2): DGGITQSPKYLFRKEGQNVTLSCEQNLNHDAMYWYRQDPGQGLRLIYYSQIVNDFQKGDIAEGYSVSREKKESFPLTVTSAQKNPTAFYLCASSKGNYGYTFGSGTRLTVV.

This clone was detected a few times. The chain combines TRBV4-1 with TRBJ1-5; D unclear. The CDR3 spans 15 residues. The germline gives CDR1 MGHRA, CDR2 YSYEKL. V lost 5 bases and J lost 3, with 14 bases in between. The CDR3 spells CASSVESTTNQPQHF. The CDR3 DNA reads TGCGCCAGCAGCGTTGAATCGACAACCAATCAGCCCCAGCATTTT.

In DNA, the CDR3 is TGTGCCAGCAGCTCCGGCGGCGGGCGCCATGGGAATGAGCAGTTCTTC. Translated: CASSSGGGRHGNEQFF. The gene calls are TRBV5-8 and TRBJ2-1; D is perhaps TRBD2 (5 bases). The CDR3 consists of 16 residues. V lost 3 bases, J lost 7 bases, and 20 bases lay in between. CDR1 is SGHTS, CDR2 YDEGEE, per germline.

The gene calls are TRBV7-2 and TRBJ2-7; perhaps TRBD2 as D (5 bases). The CDR3 has 14 residues. CDR1 is SGHTA, CDR2 FQGNSA, per germline. V shed 1 base and J shed 4 bases, with 11 bases lying between them. The CDR3 nucleotides read TGTGCCAGCAGCTTAGTCGAGGGCGGGTACGAGCAGTACTTC. This sequence encodes CASSLVEGGYEQYF.

The chain combines TRBV5-1 with TRBJ2-7; D possibly corresponds to TRBD1 (5 bases). The CDR3 spans 14 residues. From germline, CDR1 is SGHRS and CDR2 YFSETQ. V was trimmed by 2 bases and J by 2 bases, leaving 11 bases between them. The CDR3 DNA reads TGCGCCAGCAGCTTCAGGACACCTCCCTACGAGCAGTACTTC. Translating gives CASSFRTPPYEQYF.

The V gene is TRBV27, the J gene TRBJ2-1, with 11 bases matching TRBD2. The CDR3 has 15 residues. The V segment lost 3 bases and the J segment 8 bases; nucleotides outside the gene matches: 6. The germline V gene has CDR1 MNHEY and CDR2 SMNVEV (reference sequence). CDR3 DNA sequence: TGTGCCAGCAGTTTGTTAGCGGGAGGGTCGTATGAGCAGTTCTTC. It encodes CASSLLAGGSYEQFF.

The V call is TRBV5-6, the J call TRBJ2-1; 7 bases line up with TRBD2. Germline trimming cut 0 bases from V and 7 bases from J; bases unmatched to any gene: 7. Per germline, CDR1 SGHDT and CDR2 YYEEEE. This CDR3 region has 15 residues. CDR3 in amino acids: CASSLGTSVRNEQFF. DNA of the CDR3: TGTGCCAGCAGCTTGGGGACTAGTGTAAGAAATGAGCAGTTCTTC. Filled out from reference TRBV5-6 and TRBJ2-1, the complete variable domain reads DAGVTQSPTHLIKTRGQQVTLRCSPKSGHDTVSWYQQALGQGPQFIFQYYEEEERQRGNFPDRFSGHQFPNYSSELNVNALLLGDSALYLCASSLGTSVRNEQFFGPGTRLTVL.

V gene TRBV18 combines with J gene TRBJ2-5, with TRBD1 matching over 7 bases. V shed 3 bases and J 2 bases; nucleotides not matched to a gene: 6. The CDR3 runs to 15 residues. CDR1 is KGHSH and CDR2 is LQKENI in the germline V gene. CDR3 amino acids: CASSPLPRGQETQYF. The CDR3 DNA is TGTGCCAGCTCACCCCTCCCCAGGGGGCAAGAGACCCAGTACTTC.

The chain recombines TRBV5-4 with TRBJ2-3; the D gene is possibly TRBD2 (5 bases). Per the germline V gene, CDR1 is SGHNT and CDR2 is YYREEE (reference sequence). CDR3 length: 13 residues. V was trimmed by 4 bases and J by 0 bases, leaving 6 bases between them. CDR3: CASSPGSTDTQYF. The CDR3 nucleotides read TGTGCCAGCAGCCCGGGGAGCACAGATACGCAGTATTTT.

The CDR3 here is CAWSLLRPTSGAEQFF. The DNA of the CDR3 is TGTGCCTGGAGTCTCTTACGTCCTACTAGTGGCGCTGAGCAGTTCTTC. This chain links TRBV30 with TRBJ2-1, with D perhaps matching TRBD2 (5 bases). The V and J ends lost 2 bases and 9 bases respectively, with 23 bases between them. Germline CDR1 is GTSNPN and CDR2 is SVGIG (reference sequence). The CDR3 has 16 residues.

This chain joins TRBV7-2 and TRBJ1-5; maybe TRBD1 (5 bases). The V gene's germline CDR1 is SGHTA and CDR2 FQGNSA. The CDR3 spans 15 residues. Trimming cost V 4 bases and J 6 bases, with 16 bases left between them. The CDR3 DNA reads TGTGCCAGCAGCTCCTATGGGGCCGGTTTTCAGCCCCAGCATTTT. Protein: CASSSYGAGFQPQHF.